The source of this TCR beta chain is a study of T cells in Graves' hyperthyroidism and ophthalmopathy (dated by TCRdb to 2018 to 2020). Concerning the study at large: Peripheral blood samples were taken at the time of initial diagnosis, prior to any treatment. Thyroid tissue and blood T-cell repertoires from six Graves' hyperthyroidism patients were also compared in the study. TCR Vbeta CDR3 sequencing of approximately 140 peripheral blood samples (roughly 41 ophthalmopathy, around 80 hyperthyroidism and some 17 progressor patients) is reported in the paper. After blood sampling, hyperthyroidism patients were treated with methimazole at a starting dose of 30 mg daily, and ophthalmopathy patients were treated with high-dose intravenous methylprednisolone. The approximately 98 discovery patients were randomly divided into training and test sets at a 7:3 ratio. To identify distinguishing TCR V-J signatures, a discovery cohort of some 100 patients was used, comprising fewer than 45 with Graves' ophthalmopathy and some 60 with stable Graves' hyperthyroidism. An independent validation cohort of 18 to 20 hyperthyroidism patients and 17 patients who later progressed to ophthalmopathy tested prospective prediction of ophthalmopathy. Study-wide findings and limitations: In cross-validation, a model built on a 13 V-J signature told ophthalmopathy apart from stable hyperthyroidism with over 85% sensitivity and approximately 84% specificity, and in testing the same model reached 80%/75%. During validation, the model predicted progression to ophthalmopathy a median of roughly six months ahead of onset, with roughly 65% sensitivity and about 75% specificity. No statistical method was used to fix the sample size in advance, and group allocation was not hidden from the investigators. Most expanded thyroid clonotypes (frequency above 0.001) were also detected in blood, a finding suggesting that blood repertoires may reflect thyroid immune responses.

This clonotype occurred a few times. This receptor's antigen is unknown. Per-base quality was not reported, and no clone a single base away is much larger than it. Hyperthyroidism patients were newly diagnosed, had a disease duration of under 2 months, and were aged 18 to 65 years. Exclusion was applied to patients with uncontrolled infections, other autoimmune diseases, pregnancy or lactation. Diagnoses relied on clinical symptoms, serum thyroxine and TRAb, thyroid ultrasound and orbital computed tomography. Blood from progressor patients was drawn when they were first diagnosed with hyperthyroidism, before any ophthalmopathy symptoms appeared. Ficoll-Paque density gradient centrifugation was used to isolate PBMCs from approximately 11 ml of fresh peripheral blood. Patients classed as progressors first received a Graves' hyperthyroidism diagnosis and then went on to develop ophthalmopathy during follow-up. Trizol reagent was used to extract total RNA, and RNA quality was then checked on an Agilent 2100 Bioanalyzer.

The TCR beta CDR3 regions were amplified from RNA transcripts. The first round of RT-PCR for the TCR CDR3 was performed with the HTBI primer set and the Qiagen OneStep RT-PCR kit. Libraries were constructed in a second round of multiplex PCR, after which size selection and purification were performed. Libraries were sequenced paired-end with 100 bp reads on an Illumina HiSeq2000. The authors' analysis ran thus. SOAPnuke was used to process the raw data, throwing out any read that contained adapters or uncalled bases, had a mean Phred below 15, or lacked an exact constant-primer or identifier match. COPE v1.2.5 was used to merge the high-quality paired reads, and each unique nucleotide sequence was defined as a clonotype. MiTCR v1.1 was used to align the clonotypes against IMGT TRBV, TRBD and TRBJ reference segments. The analysis was restricted to V-J combinations with a frequency above 0.0001, which together covered 99.2% of the repertoires. A TCS score was defined as the ratio of F50 (clonal expansion) to E x V (chaos), with BLOSUM62-based TCRdist applied between CDR3 peptides within each V-J. Welch's t-statistics and random forest reduced 500 to 650 V-J features to under 15, which were used in a naive Bayes classifier (R e1071). TCRdb itself trimmed the public reads at Q25 with fastp, ran MiXCR and retained productive beta chains. Each entry merges the rows of one CDR3 protein and shows their most common DNA and genes. The V and J calls were determined by TCRdb, not by the authors. The sample table holds 690,000 or so distinct CDR3 sequences, of which about 17% were seen once. The top ten clones comprise 16% of the sample.

The germline V gene (reference sequence) specifies LNHNV as CDR1 and YYDKDF as CDR2. From cysteine to phenylalanine, the CDR3 is 15 amino acids long. Only CDR3 DNA remains: 45 bases, in frame from the first base. Trimming removed 7 bases from V and 6 bases from J, leaving 21 bases between the germline ends. The rearrangement combines TRBV15 with TRBJ1-1, and possibly TRBD1, on 6 matching bases. The receptor was isolated from a woman aged 50 to 60 with Graves' hyperthyroidism that later progressed to Graves' ophthalmopathy. The specimen sequenced was blood. The CDR3 has the sequence CATTKSRGARPEAFF. The bases read TGTGCCACCACCAAAAGTCGGGGGGCGCGGCCTGAAGCTTTCTTT.